This is a list of T cell receptor beta chains from one sample in a study of T cells in localized non-small cell lung cancer. Repertoires were generated with immunoSEQ multiplex PCR, while TCRdb's copy carries only in-frame clones and drops some. The repertoire holds approximately 140,000 clones, with 70% to 90% as singletons. This specimen consisted of peripheral blood, obtained before any cancer treatment. The receptors come from a female donor older than 55 with stage I lung adenocarcinoma. CDR3s include the opening cysteine and the closing phenylalanine or tryptophan. The D gene is left open where the match is weak. The size of a clone is reported for some rows only, either as once, few or many, or as a class for expanded clones.

D gene: .
clone size: .
V gene: TRBV6-1
J gene: TRBJ1-5
CDR3 length: 17
CDR3 DNA: TGTGCCAGCAGTGATAAACAGGGAACGGTCGGCAATCAGCCCCAGCATTTT
CDR3 protein: CASSDKQGTVGNQPQHF

D gene: TRBD2
clone size: .
V gene: TRBV30
J gene: TRBJ2-7
CDR3 length: 14
CDR3 DNA: TGTGCCTGGAGCGGACTAGCGGGAGTGGGGGAGCAGTACTTC
CDR3 protein: CAWSGLAGVGEQYF

D gene: TRBD1
clone size: .
V gene: TRBV9
J gene: TRBJ2-3
CDR3 length: 13
CDR3 DNA: TGTGCCAGCGGGACAGGGGATTTTGATACGCAGTATTTT
CDR3 protein: CASGTGDFDTQYF

D gene: .
clone size: .
V gene: TRBV7-2
J gene: TRBJ2-4
CDR3 length: 11
CDR3 DNA: TGTGCCAGCAGCCCCCGGAACATTCAGTACTTC
CDR3 protein: CASSPRNIQYF

D gene: .
clone size: .
V gene: TRBV11-2
J gene: TRBJ2-3
CDR3 length: 16
CDR3 DNA: TGTGCCAGCAGCTTTTTGGCGGGGCAGGCCTCGGATACGCAGTATTTT
CDR3 protein: CASSFLAGQASDTQYF

D gene: .
clone size: .
V gene: TRBV4-1
J gene: TRBJ2-7
CDR3 length: 16
CDR3 DNA: TGCGCCAGCAGCCAAGTCGGGACCGCATCACGATACGAGCAGTACTTC
CDR3 protein: CASSQVGTASRYEQYF

D gene: .
clone size: .
V gene: TRBV14
J gene: TRBJ2-7
CDR3 length: 13
CDR3 DNA: TGTGCCAGCAGCCAAGATATGGGATACGAGCAGTACTTC
CDR3 protein: CASSQDMGYEQYF

D gene: TRBD2
clone size: .
V gene: TRBV5-1
J gene: TRBJ2-7
CDR3 length: 16
CDR3 DNA: TGCGCCAGCAGCCGAGGATCCTATCGGGGGGCCTACGAGCAGTACTTC
CDR3 protein: CASSRGSYRGAYEQYF

D gene: TRBD1
clone size: .
V gene: TRBV28
J gene: TRBJ1-2
CDR3 length: 13
CDR3 DNA: TGTGCCAGCAGTCTGGGACAGGGGATGGGCTACACCTTC
CDR3 protein: CASSLGQGMGYTF

D gene: .
clone size: .
V gene: TRBV5-4
J gene: TRBJ2-3
CDR3 length: 14
CDR3 DNA: TGTGCCAGCAACCTTAACGCCCGCACAGATACGCAGTATTTT
CDR3 protein: CASNLNARTDTQYF

D gene: TRBD2
clone size: once
V gene: TRBV29-1
J gene: TRBJ2-3
CDR3 length: 17
CDR3 DNA: TGCAGCGTTGAGGGGACTAGCGGGGCCCAGATAGCAGATACGCAGTATTTT
CDR3 protein: CSVEGTSGAQIADTQYF

D gene: TRBD2
clone size: .
V gene: TRBV6-1
J gene: TRBJ2-2
CDR3 length: 15
CDR3 DNA: TGTGCCAGCGCAGGACTAGCGGGAGTTTCCGGGGAGCTGTTTTTT
CDR3 protein: CASAGLAGVSGELFF

D gene: TRBD1
clone size: .
V gene: TRBV28
J gene: TRBJ1-2
CDR3 length: 14
CDR3 DNA: TGTGCCAGCAGTTTGGGACAGGGGGAAGGTGGCTACACCTTC
CDR3 protein: CASSLGQGEGGYTF

D gene: .
clone size: .
V gene: TRBV9
J gene: TRBJ1-1
CDR3 length: 13
CDR3 DNA: TGTGCCAGCAGTGAGGGAGGCCTTAGAACGGCTTTCTTT
CDR3 protein: CASSEGGLRTAFF

D gene: .
clone size: few
V gene: TRBV10-2
J gene: TRBJ2-7
CDR3 length: 13
CDR3 DNA: TGCGCCAGCAGTGGACTAGTGGGGTACGAGCAGTACTTC
CDR3 protein: CASSGLVGYEQYF

D gene: .
clone size: .
V gene: TRBV5-5
J gene: TRBJ1-1
CDR3 length: 11
CDR3 DNA: TGTGCCAGCTCCGGGAGGGGCGAAGCTTTCTTT
CDR3 protein: CASSGRGEAFF

D gene: TRBD1
clone size: .
V gene: TRBV19
J gene: TRBJ1-2
CDR3 length: 14
CDR3 DNA: TGTGCCAGTAGCGATTTGACAGGGGGCTATGGCTACACCTTC
CDR3 protein: CASSDLTGGYGYTF

D gene: .
clone size: .
V gene: TRBV28
J gene: TRBJ1-2
CDR3 length: 12
CDR3 DNA: TGTGCCAGCAGTCCCGACGCTTTTGGCTACACCTTC
CDR3 protein: CASSPDAFGYTF

D gene: .
clone size: .
V gene: TRBV9
J gene: TRBJ2-3
CDR3 length: 14
CDR3 DNA: TGTGCCAGCAGCGGGAAGGGGAGCACAGATACGCAGTATTTT
CDR3 protein: CASSGKGSTDTQYF

D gene: TRBD1
clone size: .
V gene: TRBV28
J gene: TRBJ2-7
CDR3 length: 18
CDR3 DNA: TGTGCCAGCAGGCACCGACCCCCACGGGACAGAAGCTCCTACGAGCAGTACTTC
CDR3 protein: CASRHRPPRDRSSYEQYF

D gene: .
clone size: .
V gene: TRBV5-4
J gene: TRBJ2-5
CDR3 length: 13
CDR3 DNA: TGTGCCAGCAGCTCGCGGCAGTCGGAGACCCAGTACTTC
CDR3 protein: CASSSRQSETQYF

D gene: .
clone size: .
V gene: TRBV19
J gene: TRBJ2-1
CDR3 length: 14
CDR3 DNA: TGTGCCAGTAGTATAGAGCGGGGTTACAATGAGCAGTTCTTC
CDR3 protein: CASSIERGYNEQFF

D gene: .
clone size: .
V gene: TRBV5-4
J gene: TRBJ2-3
CDR3 length: 13
CDR3 DNA: TGTGCCAGCAGTCGGGATTGGTCAGATACGCAGTATTTT
CDR3 protein: CASSRDWSDTQYF

D gene: TRBD2
clone size: .
V gene: TRBV2
J gene: TRBJ2-1
CDR3 length: 15
CDR3 DNA: TGTGCCAGCAGCATGGGGACTAGCGAAACGAATGAGCAGTTCTTC
CDR3 protein: CASSMGTSETNEQFF

D gene: TRBD1
clone size: .
V gene: TRBV28
J gene: TRBJ2-2
CDR3 length: 18
CDR3 DNA: TGTGCCAGCAGGTCGGGACAGGGGGGAATTAAGAACACCGGGGAGCTGTTTTTT
CDR3 protein: CASRSGQGGIKNTGELFF

D gene: .
clone size: .
V gene: TRBV6-5
J gene: TRBJ2-1
CDR3 length: 14
CDR3 DNA: TGTGCCAGCAGTGTAACGGGACGGTTAAATGAGCAGTTCTTC
CDR3 protein: CASSVTGRLNEQFF

D gene: TRBD2
clone size: .
V gene: TRBV5-6
J gene: TRBJ2-5
CDR3 length: 13
CDR3 DNA: TGTGCCAGCAGCTTGGTGGGGGGGGAGACCCAGTACTTC
CDR3 protein: CASSLVGGETQYF

D gene: .
clone size: .
V gene: TRBV2
J gene: TRBJ2-2
CDR3 length: 13
CDR3 DNA: TGTGCCGGCAGTGTGGAGTACACCGGGGAGCTGTTTTTT
CDR3 protein: CAGSVEYTGELFF

D gene: .
clone size: few
V gene: TRBV19
J gene: TRBJ2-3
CDR3 length: 12
CDR3 DNA: TGTGCCAGTAGTTTTGCCTCGGATACGCAGTATTTT
CDR3 protein: CASSFASDTQYF

D gene: .
clone size: .
V gene: TRBV28
J gene: TRBJ2-7
CDR3 length: 15
CDR3 DNA: TGTGCCAGCAGTTTACTTCCCCAGAACGCGGGCGAGCAGTACTTC
CDR3 protein: CASSLLPQNAGEQYF

D gene: TRBD2
clone size: .
V gene: TRBV5-1
J gene: TRBJ2-1
CDR3 length: 22
CDR3 DNA: TGCGCCAGCAGCTTCTTAGGTTCATCTAGCGGGAGTGGGTGGGGGTCCTACAATGAGCAGTTCTTC
CDR3 protein: CASSFLGSSSGSGWGSYNEQFF

D gene: TRBD2
clone size: once
V gene: TRBV29-1
J gene: TRBJ2-1
CDR3 length: 17
CDR3 DNA: TGCAGCGCCGCGGGACTAGCGGGAGGTGTGTCCTACAATGAGCAGTTCTTC
CDR3 protein: CSAAGLAGGVSYNEQFF

D gene: .
clone size: .
V gene: TRBV7-2
J gene: TRBJ2-5
CDR3 length: 16
CDR3 DNA: TGTGCCAGCAGCTTGCGGCCTGACATTCGTAGGGAGACCCAGTACTTC
CDR3 protein: CASSLRPDIRRETQYF

D gene: .
clone size: .
V gene: TRBV5-1
J gene: TRBJ1-3
CDR3 length: 15
CDR3 DNA: TGCGCCAGCAGCCCTGCAGGGATCCAAGGAAACACCATATATTTT
CDR3 protein: CASSPAGIQGNTIYF

D gene: TRBD1
clone size: .
V gene: TRBV6-1
J gene: TRBJ1-5
CDR3 length: 16
CDR3 DNA: TGTGCCAGCAGTGAACCGGGACAGGCATTGGGTCAGCCCCAGCATTTT
CDR3 protein: CASSEPGQALGQPQHF

D gene: .
clone size: once
V gene: TRBV20-1
J gene: TRBJ2-5
CDR3 length: 11
CDR3 DNA: TGCAGTGCTACAGAAGGGGAGACCCAGTACTTC
CDR3 protein: CSATEGETQYF

D gene: .
clone size: once
V gene: TRBV5-4
J gene: TRBJ2-5
CDR3 length: 14
CDR3 DNA: TGTGCCAGCAGCTTAACCATTGAGGGAGAGACCCAGTACTTC
CDR3 protein: CASSLTIEGETQYF

D gene: .
clone size: .
V gene: TRBV30
J gene: TRBJ1-2
CDR3 length: 13
CDR3 DNA: TGTGCCTGGACGAAGGGGGGCTTGCAGGGCTACACCTTC
CDR3 protein: CAWTKGGLQGYTF

D gene: TRBD2
clone size: once
V gene: TRBV7-3
J gene: TRBJ2-1
CDR3 length: 17
CDR3 DNA: TGTGCCAGCAGCTTAGCGGAGCGGGAGGTCTTTTACAATGAGCAGTTCTTC
CDR3 protein: CASSLAEREVFYNEQFF

D gene: .
clone size: .
V gene: TRBV18
J gene: TRBJ1-4
CDR3 length: 15
CDR3 DNA: TGTGCCAGCTCACCAGTCCAGGCTCGGGGTGAAAAACTGTTTTTT
CDR3 protein: CASSPVQARGEKLFF

D gene: .
clone size: .
V gene: TRBV27
J gene: TRBJ2-3
CDR3 length: 15
CDR3 DNA: TGTGCCAGCAGTTCTTGGGGACCGGGGGAACGCACGCAGTATTTT
CDR3 protein: CASSSWGPGERTQYF

D gene: .
clone size: .
V gene: TRBV5-4
J gene: TRBJ2-7
CDR3 length: 16
CDR3 DNA: TGTGCCAGCAGCTTGTTAGTAGGAGCAAGCTCCTACGAGCAGTACTTC
CDR3 protein: CASSLLVGASSYEQYF

D gene: .
clone size: .
V gene: TRBV9
J gene: TRBJ1-1
CDR3 length: 15
CDR3 DNA: TGTGCCAGCAGCGTAGTGGGCAGTGGGGGCACTGAAGCTTTCTTT
CDR3 protein: CASSVVGSGGTEAFF

D gene: .
clone size: .
V gene: TRBV7-8
J gene: TRBJ1-6
CDR3 length: 14
CDR3 DNA: TGTGCCAGCAGCTTAGGGACAGCGAATTCACCCCTCCACTTT
CDR3 protein: CASSLGTANSPLHF

D gene: .
clone size: .
V gene: TRBV6-5
J gene: TRBJ1-2
CDR3 length: 13
CDR3 DNA: TGTGCCAGCAGCGAGGACAGCTCCTATGGCTACACCTTC
CDR3 protein: CASSEDSSYGYTF

D gene: TRBD2
clone size: .
V gene: TRBV30
J gene: TRBJ2-3
CDR3 length: 13
CDR3 DNA: TGTGCCGGGACTAGCGGGAGTCTAGATACGCAGTATTTT
CDR3 protein: CAGTSGSLDTQYF

D gene: TRBD2
clone size: once
V gene: TRBV29-1
J gene: TRBJ2-1
CDR3 length: 16
CDR3 DNA: TGCAGCGTTGAAACTCCTAGCGGGAGGGCAGGCAATGAGCAGTTCTTC
CDR3 protein: CSVETPSGRAGNEQFF

D gene: TRBD1
clone size: .
V gene: TRBV19
J gene: TRBJ1-5
CDR3 length: 13
CDR3 DNA: TGTGCCAGTAGTTCACAGGGGGGTCAGCCCCAGCATTTT
CDR3 protein: CASSSQGGQPQHF

D gene: .
clone size: .
V gene: TRBV27
J gene: TRBJ2-2
CDR3 length: 15
CDR3 DNA: TGTGCCAGCAGTTTATTGCAGCTAAACACCGGGGAGCTGTTTTTT
CDR3 protein: CASSLLQLNTGELFF

D gene: .
clone size: .
V gene: TRBV28
J gene: TRBJ2-7
CDR3 length: 14
CDR3 DNA: TGTGCCAGCAGTTTATTAAGACAGTCTTACGAGCAGTACTTC
CDR3 protein: CASSLLRQSYEQYF

D gene: .
clone size: .
V gene: TRBV19
J gene: TRBJ1-5
CDR3 length: 15
CDR3 DNA: TGTGCCAGTAGTATGTCGCCAGGGCGGAAACAGCCCCAGCATTTT
CDR3 protein: CASSMSPGRKQPQHF

D gene: .
clone size: .
V gene: TRBV18
J gene: TRBJ2-5
CDR3 length: 13
CDR3 DNA: TGTGCCAGCTCACCCATCGGGGGTGAGACCCAGTACTTC
CDR3 protein: CASSPIGGETQYF

D gene: .
clone size: .
V gene: TRBV29-1
J gene: TRBJ1-1
CDR3 length: 13
CDR3 DNA: TGCAGCGGGGAGGTAGGACCGACAGCCGTTCTTTTCTTT
CDR3 protein: CSGEVGPTAVLFF

D gene: .
clone size: .
V gene: TRBV9
J gene: TRBJ2-1
CDR3 length: 12
CDR3 DNA: TGTGCCAGCAGCGTAGGATCAGGCAAGCAGTTCTTC
CDR3 protein: CASSVGSGKQFF

D gene: .
clone size: .
V gene: TRBV9
J gene: TRBJ2-3
CDR3 length: 14
CDR3 DNA: TGTGCCAGCAGCCTTGGACGGTACACAGATACGCAGTATTTT
CDR3 protein: CASSLGRYTDTQYF

D gene: .
clone size: .
V gene: TRBV28
J gene: TRBJ1-5
CDR3 length: 17
CDR3 DNA: TGTGCCAGCAGTTTACCTTGGGGTCAGGGTGTTTATCAGCCCCAGCATTTT
CDR3 protein: CASSLPWGQGVYQPQHF

D gene: .
clone size: .
V gene: TRBV28
J gene: TRBJ1-1
CDR3 length: 13
CDR3 DNA: TGTGCCAGCAGCCAGCCACCCGCGGGTTTAGCTTTCTTT
CDR3 protein: CASSQPPAGLAFF

D gene: TRBD1
clone size: few
V gene: TRBV30
J gene: TRBJ1-2
CDR3 length: 13
CDR3 DNA: TGTGCCAGATCAACAGGGGGAGGGCGAGGCTACACCTTC
CDR3 protein: CARSTGGGRGYTF

D gene: .
clone size: .
V gene: TRBV27
J gene: TRBJ2-3
CDR3 length: 14
CDR3 DNA: TGTGCCAGCAGTTTTACAGGGAGCACAGATACGCAGTATTTT
CDR3 protein: CASSFTGSTDTQYF

D gene: .
clone size: .
V gene: TRBV14
J gene: TRBJ1-2
CDR3 length: 13
CDR3 DNA: TGTGCCAGCAGCCAAGGATGGGGGATAGGCTACACCTTC
CDR3 protein: CASSQGWGIGYTF